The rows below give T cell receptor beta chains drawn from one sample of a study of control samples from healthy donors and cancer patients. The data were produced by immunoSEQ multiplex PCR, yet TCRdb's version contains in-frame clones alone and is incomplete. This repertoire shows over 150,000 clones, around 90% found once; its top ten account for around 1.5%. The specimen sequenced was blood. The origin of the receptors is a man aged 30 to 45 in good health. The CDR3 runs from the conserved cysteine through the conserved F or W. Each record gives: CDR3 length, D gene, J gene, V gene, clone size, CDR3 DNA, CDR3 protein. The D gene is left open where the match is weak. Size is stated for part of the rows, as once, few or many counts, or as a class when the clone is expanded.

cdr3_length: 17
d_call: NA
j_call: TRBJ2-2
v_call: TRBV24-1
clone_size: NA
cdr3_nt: TGTGCCACCAGTGATGGCCGTAAGGGCCCGAACACCGGGGAGCTGTTTTTT
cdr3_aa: CATSDGRKGPNTGELFF

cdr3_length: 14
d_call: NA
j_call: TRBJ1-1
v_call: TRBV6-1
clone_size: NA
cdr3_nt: TGTGCCAGCAGTGAAGCGCTGTTGAACACTGAAGCTTTCTTT
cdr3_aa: CASSEALLNTEAFF

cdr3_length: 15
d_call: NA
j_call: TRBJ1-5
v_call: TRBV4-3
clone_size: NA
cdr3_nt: TGCGCCAGCAGCCAAGAGGGGGATAGCAATCAGCCCCAGCATTTT
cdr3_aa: CASSQEGDSNQPQHF

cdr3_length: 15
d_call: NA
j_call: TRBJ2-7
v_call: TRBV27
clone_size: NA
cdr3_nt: TGTGCCAGCAGTCCTACTAGCCATTCAACCTACGAGCAGTACTTC
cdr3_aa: CASSPTSHSTYEQYF

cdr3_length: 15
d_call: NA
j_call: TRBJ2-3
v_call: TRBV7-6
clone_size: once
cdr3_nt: TGTGCCAGCAGCTTAGGGGGGAAAGGCACAGATACGCAGTATTTT
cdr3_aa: CASSLGGKGTDTQYF

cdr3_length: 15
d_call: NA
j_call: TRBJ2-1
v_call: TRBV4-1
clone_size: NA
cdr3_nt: TGCGCCAGCAGCCAAGATGGGAGGGGGTACAATGAGCAGTTCTTC
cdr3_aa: CASSQDGRGYNEQFF

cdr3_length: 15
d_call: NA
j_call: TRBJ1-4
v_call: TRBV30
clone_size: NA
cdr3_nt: TGTGCCTGGAGCTTCCCGGGCACGGTGGAAGAAAAACTGTTTTTT
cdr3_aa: CAWSFPGTVEEKLFF

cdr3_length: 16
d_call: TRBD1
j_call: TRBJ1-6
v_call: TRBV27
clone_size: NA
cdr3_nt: TGTGCCAGCAGTGCACCGGGACAGGGACGAGGTTTACCCCTCCACTTT
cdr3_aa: CASSAPGQGRGLPLHF

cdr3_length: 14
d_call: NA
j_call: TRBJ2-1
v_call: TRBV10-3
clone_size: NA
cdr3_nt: TGTGCCATCAGTAGGGCCTTAGGCATTTCGGAGCAGTTCTTC
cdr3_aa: CAISRALGISEQFF

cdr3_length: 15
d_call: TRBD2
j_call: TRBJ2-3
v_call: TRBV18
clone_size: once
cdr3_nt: TGTGCCAGCTCACGAGGGACTAGCGGCACAGATACGCAGTATTTT
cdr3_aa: CASSRGTSGTDTQYF

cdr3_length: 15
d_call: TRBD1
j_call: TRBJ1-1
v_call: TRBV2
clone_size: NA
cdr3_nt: TGTGCCAGCAGTCCGACGGACAGGGGGAAAGCTGAAGCTTTCTTT
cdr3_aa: CASSPTDRGKAEAFF

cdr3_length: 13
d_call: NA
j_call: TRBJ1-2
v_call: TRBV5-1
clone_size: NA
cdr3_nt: TGCGCCAGCAGCTTGGAACAGAACTATGGCTACACCTTC
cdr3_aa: CASSLEQNYGYTF

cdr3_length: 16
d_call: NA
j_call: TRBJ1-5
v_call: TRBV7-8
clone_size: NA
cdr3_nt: TGTGCCAGCAGCCCCCGTGGGGCGGGTAGCAATCAGCCCCAGCATTTT
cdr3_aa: CASSPRGAGSNQPQHF

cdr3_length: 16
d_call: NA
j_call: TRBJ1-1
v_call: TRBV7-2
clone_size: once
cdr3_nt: TGTGCCAGCAGCTTAGGGGCATGGTCGAGGAACACTGAAGCTTTCTTT
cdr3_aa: CASSLGAWSRNTEAFF

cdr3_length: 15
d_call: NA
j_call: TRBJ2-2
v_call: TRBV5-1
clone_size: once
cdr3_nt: TGCGCCAGCAGCTTGGCCAGGCTGAACACCGGGGAGCTGTTTTTT
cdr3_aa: CASSLARLNTGELFF